Shown below are 10 T cell receptor beta chains from a single sample sequenced in a study of T cells after yellow fever vaccination. Via MiXCR, TCRdb re-called the 5' RACE reads, giving one row per CDR3 protein. The sample has 99,000 or so distinct CDR3 sequences, about 5.8% seen once. Sample: CD8+ T cells sorted from PBMCs, taken 10 days after the yellow fever booster vaccination. These receptors all come from a young man who received the YFV17D yellow fever vaccine.

The sample holds many counts of this clonotype. The V call is TRBV12-3 or TRBV12-4, the J call TRBJ1-2, with 8 bases fitting TRBD1. V gave up 3 bases and J gave up 5 bases; unmatched junction bases: 8. This CDR3 region has 15 residues. This CDR3 is CASSFSLTGEYGYTF. CDR3 nucleotides: TGTGCCAGCAGTTTCTCCCTGACAGGGGAGTATGGCTACACCTTC.

This clonotype has a count of ten or more. The gene calls are TRBV20-1 and TRBJ2-1, with 8 bases lining up with TRBD1. After removal of 4 bases from V and 4 bases from J, the junction contained 6 bases not matched to a gene. CDR1 and CDR2 (germline): DFQATT, SNEGSKA (reference sequence). The length of the CDR3 is 14 residues. The CDR3 is CSAIPGQAYNEQFF. The CDR3 region has the DNA TGCAGTGCTATACCGGGACAGGCATACAATGAGCAGTTCTTC.

V usage is TRBV12-3 or TRBV12-4 and J usage is TRBJ2-2; D is undetermined. With 1 base removed from V and 4 bases from J, the gap between germline ends came to 4 bases. The length of the CDR3 is 13 residues. CDR3 DNA sequence: TGTGCCAGCAGTTTAGTCCGCACCGGGGAGCTGTTTTTT. Protein sequence: CASSLVRTGELFF.

This chain uses TRBV4-1 with TRBJ2-7; a possible D gene is TRBD1 (6 bases). Trimming removed 5 bases at V and 2 bases at J, with 16 bases between. Germline CDR1 and CDR2: MGHRA and YSYEKL. The CDR3 consists of 15 residues. The CDR3 DNA reads TGCGCCAGCAGCTACCGCACAGGGTCGCCCTACGAGCAGTACTTC. Protein product: CASSYRTGSPYEQYF.

The table lists this clonotype with a few counts. The V call is TRBV25-1, the J call TRBJ1-1; D is unclear. Looked up from germline, CDR1 is MGHDK and CDR2 is SYGVNS. The ends were cut back, 4 bases at V and 4 bases at J, with 13 bases in the middle. CDR3 length equals 14 residues. The CDR3 coding sequence is TGTGCCAGCAGTGTAGGAGGACGGGGCACTGAAGCTTTCTTT. The encoded protein is CASSVGGRGTEAFF.

This clonotype was found many times. The V call is TRBV7-8, the J call TRBJ2-2, with TRBD2 matching 8 bases. Germline CDR1 reads SGHVS; CDR2 reads FQNEAQ. CDR3 size: 16 residues. Trimming removed 3 bases from V and 4 bases from J; junction bases left unmatched: 7. The CDR3, as DNA: TGTGCCAGCAGCTTTGTCCGGGGGGGCTTCACCGGGGAGCTGTTTTTT. Its translation: CASSFVRGGFTGELFF.

The chain links TRBV12-3 or TRBV12-4 to TRBJ2-3; no clear D gene. The CDR3 is 15 residues long. The germline V and J ends were trimmed by 3 bases and 1 base, with 11 bases remaining between them. The CDR3 DNA is TGTGCCAGCAGTTTGACTCTTTACGGCACAGATACGCAGTATTTT. Encoded protein: CASSLTLYGTDTQYF.

This clonotype was counted only a few times. This chain connects TRBV7-9 to TRBJ1-5; 9 nucleotides line up with TRBD1. The J segment lost 8 bases and the V segment lost 5 bases, leaving 7 bases of the junction unmatched. The CDR3 consists of 14 residues. Germline V gene sequence: CDR1 SEHNR, CDR2 FQNEAQ (reference sequence). In DNA form, the CDR3 reads TGTGCCAGCAGCACCACAGGGGGCGGAGAGCCCCAGCATTTT. This sequence encodes CASSTTGGGEPQHF.

The chain joins TRBV20-1 to TRBJ2-7, with 9 bases that match TRBD1. This CDR3 is 15 amino acids long. The V and J ends lost 0 bases and 6 bases, in that order; junction bases with no gene match: 9. CDR1 is DFQATT and CDR2 is SNEGSKA in the germline V gene (reference sequence). CDR3 bases: TGCAGTGCTAGAGATTCTGAGACAGGGGGGATCGAGCAGTACTTC. Protein sequence: CSARDSETGGIEQYF.

This clonotype showed up many times. In DNA form, the CDR3 reads TGTGCCAGCAGCTTAAGGGGCCCGAAGACCCAGTACTTC. Protein: CASSLRGPKTQYF. The chain joins TRBV7-9 to TRBJ2-5; a weak D match, TRBD1 (5 bases). The CDR3 length is 13 residues. Germline lookup yields CDR1 SEHNR and CDR2 FQNEAQ (reference sequence). The V end was cut by 2 bases, the J end by 6 bases, with 10 bases between.